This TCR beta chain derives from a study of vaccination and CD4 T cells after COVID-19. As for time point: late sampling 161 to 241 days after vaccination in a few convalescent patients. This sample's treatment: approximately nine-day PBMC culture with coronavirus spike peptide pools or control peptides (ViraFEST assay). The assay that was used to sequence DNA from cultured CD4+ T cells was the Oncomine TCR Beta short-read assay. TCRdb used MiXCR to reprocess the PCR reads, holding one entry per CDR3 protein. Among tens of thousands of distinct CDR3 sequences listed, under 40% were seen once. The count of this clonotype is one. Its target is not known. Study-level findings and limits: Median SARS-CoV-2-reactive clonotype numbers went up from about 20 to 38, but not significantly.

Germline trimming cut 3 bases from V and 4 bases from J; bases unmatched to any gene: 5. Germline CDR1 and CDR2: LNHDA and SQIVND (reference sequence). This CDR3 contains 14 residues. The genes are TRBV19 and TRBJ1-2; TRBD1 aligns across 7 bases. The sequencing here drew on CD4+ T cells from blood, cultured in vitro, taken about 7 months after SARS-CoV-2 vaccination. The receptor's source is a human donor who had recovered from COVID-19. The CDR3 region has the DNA TGTGCCAGTAGTATCTCGGACAGGTCCTATGGCTACACCTTC. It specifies CASSISDRSYGYTF.